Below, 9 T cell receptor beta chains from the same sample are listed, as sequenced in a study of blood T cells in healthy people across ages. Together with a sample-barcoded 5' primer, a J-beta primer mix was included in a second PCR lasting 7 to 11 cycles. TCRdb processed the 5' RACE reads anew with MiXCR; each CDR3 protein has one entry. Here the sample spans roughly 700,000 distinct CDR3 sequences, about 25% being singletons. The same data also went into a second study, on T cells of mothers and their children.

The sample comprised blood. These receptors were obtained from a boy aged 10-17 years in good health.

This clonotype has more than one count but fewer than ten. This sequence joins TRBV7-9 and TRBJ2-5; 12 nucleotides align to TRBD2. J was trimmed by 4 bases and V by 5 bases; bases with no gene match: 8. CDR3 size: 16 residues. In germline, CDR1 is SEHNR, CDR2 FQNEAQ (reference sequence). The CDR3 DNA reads TGTGCCAGCAGCAATGGCCTAGCGGGAGGGCCAGAGACCCAGTACTTC. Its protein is CASSNGLAGGPETQYF.

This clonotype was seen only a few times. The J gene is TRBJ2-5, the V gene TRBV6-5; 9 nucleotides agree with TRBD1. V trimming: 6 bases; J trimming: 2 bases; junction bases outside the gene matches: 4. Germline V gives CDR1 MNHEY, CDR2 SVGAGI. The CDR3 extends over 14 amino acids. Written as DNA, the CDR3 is TGTGCCAGCAGCAATGGACAGGGGCAAGAGACCCAGTACTTC. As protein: CASSNGQGQETQYF.

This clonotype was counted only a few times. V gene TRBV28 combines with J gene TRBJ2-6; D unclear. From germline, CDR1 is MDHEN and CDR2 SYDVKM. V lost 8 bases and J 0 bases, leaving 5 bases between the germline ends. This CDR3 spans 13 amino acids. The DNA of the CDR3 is TGTGCCAGCTTGGGCTCTGGGGCCAACGTCCTGACTTTC. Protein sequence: CASLGSGANVLTF.

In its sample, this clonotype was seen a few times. The CDR3 bases are TGCGCCAGCAGCCAAGAGGAGGGGGGCGTTACTGGGGCCAACGTCCTGACTTTC. Its translation is CASSQEEGGVTGANVLTF. The genes are TRBV4-1 and TRBJ2-6; either TRBD1 or TRBD2 may supply D (6 bases each). The CDR3 has 18 residues. CDR1 MGHRA and CDR2 YSYEKL come from the germline V gene. V was cut by 0 bases and J by 2 bases, with 14 bases left in between.

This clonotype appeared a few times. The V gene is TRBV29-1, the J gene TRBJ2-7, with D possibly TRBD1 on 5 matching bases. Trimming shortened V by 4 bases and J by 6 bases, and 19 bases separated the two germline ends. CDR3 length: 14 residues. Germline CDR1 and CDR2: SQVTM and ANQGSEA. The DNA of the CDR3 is TGCAGCGTTGTTCAGGGATCGTCCCCAGGCGAGCAGTACTTC. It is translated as CSVVQGSSPGEQYF.

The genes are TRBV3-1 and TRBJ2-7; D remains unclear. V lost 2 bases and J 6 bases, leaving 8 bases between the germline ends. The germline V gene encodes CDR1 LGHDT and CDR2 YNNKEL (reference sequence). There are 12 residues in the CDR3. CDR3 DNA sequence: TGTGCCAGCAGCCAAAGTAGGGCCGAGCAGTACTTC. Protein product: CASSQSRAEQYF.

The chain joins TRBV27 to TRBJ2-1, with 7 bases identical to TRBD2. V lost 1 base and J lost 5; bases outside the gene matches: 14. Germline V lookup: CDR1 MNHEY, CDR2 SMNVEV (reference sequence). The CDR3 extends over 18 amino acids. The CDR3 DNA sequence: TGTGCCAGCAGTTTATGGGGGGAGGGTCCCGCAGTTGACAATGAGCAGTTCTTC. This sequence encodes CASSLWGEGPAVDNEQFF.

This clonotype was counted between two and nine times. The CDR3 DNA reads as TGCAGCGTCCGTCCTAGCGGTTCCTACGAGCAGTACTTC. The encoded protein is CSVRPSGSYEQYF. This sequence joins TRBV29-1 and TRBJ2-5; 7 bases match TRBD2. The J call is uncertain, as TRBJ2-7 better fits the DNA end. CDR1 is SQVTM, CDR2 ANQGSEA, per germline. This CDR3 is 13 amino acids long.

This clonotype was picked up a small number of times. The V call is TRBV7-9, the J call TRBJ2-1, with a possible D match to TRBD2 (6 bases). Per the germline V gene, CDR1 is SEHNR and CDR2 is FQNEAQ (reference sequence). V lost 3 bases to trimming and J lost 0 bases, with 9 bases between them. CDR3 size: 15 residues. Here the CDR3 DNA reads TGTGCCAGCAGCTTCGGGGGAGTCTCCTACAATGAGCAGTTCTTC. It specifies CASSFGGVSYNEQFF.